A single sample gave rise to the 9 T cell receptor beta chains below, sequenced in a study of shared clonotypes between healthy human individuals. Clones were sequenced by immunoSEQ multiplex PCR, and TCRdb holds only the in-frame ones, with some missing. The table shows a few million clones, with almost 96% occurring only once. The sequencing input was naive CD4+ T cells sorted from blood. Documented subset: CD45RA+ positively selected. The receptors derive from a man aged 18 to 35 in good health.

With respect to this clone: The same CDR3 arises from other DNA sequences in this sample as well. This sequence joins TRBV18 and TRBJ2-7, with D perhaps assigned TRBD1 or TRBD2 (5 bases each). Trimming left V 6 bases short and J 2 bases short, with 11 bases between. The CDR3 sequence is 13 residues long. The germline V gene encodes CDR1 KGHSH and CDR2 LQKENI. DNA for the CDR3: TGTGCCAGCTCCCCTCGGGGCACCTACGAGCAGTACTTC. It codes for CASSPRGTYEQYF.

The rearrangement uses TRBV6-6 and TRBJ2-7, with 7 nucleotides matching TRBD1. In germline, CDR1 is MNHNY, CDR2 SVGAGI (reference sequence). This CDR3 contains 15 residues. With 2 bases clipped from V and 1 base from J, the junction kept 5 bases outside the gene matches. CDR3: CASSYTGDSSYEQYF. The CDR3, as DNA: TGTGCCAGCAGTTACACTGGGGACAGTTCCTACGAGCAGTACTTC.

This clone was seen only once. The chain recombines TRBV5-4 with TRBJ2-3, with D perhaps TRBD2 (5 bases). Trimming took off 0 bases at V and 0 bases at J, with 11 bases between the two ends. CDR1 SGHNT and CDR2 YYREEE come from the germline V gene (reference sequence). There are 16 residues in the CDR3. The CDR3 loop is CASSLEWRSSTDTQYF. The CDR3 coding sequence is TGTGCCAGCAGCTTGGAATGGAGGTCTAGCACAGATACGCAGTATTTT.

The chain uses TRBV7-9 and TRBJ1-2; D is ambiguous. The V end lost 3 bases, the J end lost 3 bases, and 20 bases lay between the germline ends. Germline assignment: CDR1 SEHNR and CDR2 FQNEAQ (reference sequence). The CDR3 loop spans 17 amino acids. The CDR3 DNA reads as TGTGCCAGCAGCTTCCTCGCAGGAGGGCAACGGGACTATGGCTACACCTTC. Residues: CASSFLAGGQRDYGYTF. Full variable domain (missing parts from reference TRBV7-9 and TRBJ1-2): DTGVSQNPRHKITKRGQNVTFRCDPISEHNRLYWYRQTLGQGPEFLTYFQNEAQLEKSRLLSDRFSAERPKGSFSTLEIQRTEQGDSAMYLCASSFLAGGQRDYGYTFGSGTRLTVV.

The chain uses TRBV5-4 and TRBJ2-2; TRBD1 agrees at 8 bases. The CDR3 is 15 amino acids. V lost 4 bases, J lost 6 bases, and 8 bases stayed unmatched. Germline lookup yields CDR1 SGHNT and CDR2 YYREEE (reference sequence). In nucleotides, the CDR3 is TGTGCCAGCAGCCTAGGACAGGGAGTCTCCGGGGAGCTGTTTTTT. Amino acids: CASSLGQGVSGELFF. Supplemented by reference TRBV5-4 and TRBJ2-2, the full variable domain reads ETGVTQSPTHLIKTRGQQVTLRCSSQSGHNTVSWYQQALGQGPQFIFQYYREEENGRGNFPPRFSGLQFPNYSSELNVNALELDDSALYLCASSLGQGVSGELFFGEGSRLTVL.

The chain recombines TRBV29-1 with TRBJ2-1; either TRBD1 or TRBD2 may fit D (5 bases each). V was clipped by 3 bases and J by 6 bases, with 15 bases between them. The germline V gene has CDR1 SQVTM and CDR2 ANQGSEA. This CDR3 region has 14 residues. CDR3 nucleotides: TGCAGCGTTGAGCCCGGGACCCACCCCAATGAGCAGTTCTTC. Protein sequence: CSVEPGTHPNEQFF.

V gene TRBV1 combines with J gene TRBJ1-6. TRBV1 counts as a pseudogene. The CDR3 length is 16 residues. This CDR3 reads CTSSQDFCPINSPLHF. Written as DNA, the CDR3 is TGCACCAGCAGCCAAGATTTCTGCCCTATTAATTCACCCCTCCACTTT.

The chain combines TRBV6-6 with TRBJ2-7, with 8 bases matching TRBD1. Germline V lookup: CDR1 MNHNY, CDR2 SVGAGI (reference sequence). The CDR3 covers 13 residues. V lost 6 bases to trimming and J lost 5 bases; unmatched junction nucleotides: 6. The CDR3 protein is CASSRTGPNEQYF. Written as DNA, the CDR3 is TGTGCCAGCAGCCGGACAGGGCCCAACGAGCAGTACTTC.

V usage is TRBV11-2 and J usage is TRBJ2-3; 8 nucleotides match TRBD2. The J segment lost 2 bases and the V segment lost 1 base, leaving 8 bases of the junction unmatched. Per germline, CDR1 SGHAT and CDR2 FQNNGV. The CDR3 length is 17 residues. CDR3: CASSLGMAGGDTDTQYF. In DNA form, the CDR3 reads TGTGCCAGCAGCTTAGGTATGGCGGGAGGTGACACAGATACGCAGTATTTT.